A single sample gave rise to the 7 T cell receptor beta chains below, sequenced in a study. From the RT-PCR reads, TCRdb called clonotypes with MiXCR, one entry per CDR3 protein. The data contain approximately 720,000 distinct CDR3 sequences, 14% of them singletons. Sequenced: memory CD4+ T cells from blood. These receptor sequences come from a female donor in good health, serving as a healthy control.

In regard to this clonotype: A read error may explain this, as a much larger clone is one base away. The gene calls are TRBV4-2 and TRBJ2-1; 10 nucleotides align to TRBD2. The germline gives CDR1 LGHNA, CDR2 YNFKEQ. The CDR3 consists of 17 residues. V lost 1 base to trimming and J lost 5 bases; unmatched junction nucleotides: 8. CDR3 nucleotides: TGTGCCAGCAGCCAAGGGGATCCTAGCGGGGGTAACAATGAGCAGTTCTTC. Translated, it gives CASSQGDPSGGNNEQFF.

Many counts were recorded for this clonotype. The J gene is TRBJ2-2, the V gene TRBV5-1; D gene unclear. The V gene's germline CDR1 is SGHRS and CDR2 YFSETQ. The CDR3 covers 16 residues. V lost 0 bases and J 1 base, leaving 10 bases between the germline ends. CDR3 sequence: CASSLVPQLNTGELFF. The CDR3 DNA is TGCGCCAGCAGCTTGGTACCACAACTGAACACCGGGGAGCTGTTTTTT. Variable domain in full (rest from reference TRBV5-1 and TRBJ2-2): KAGVTQTPRYLIKTRGQQVTLSCSPISGHRSVSWYQQTPGQGLQFLFEYFSETQRNKGNFPGRFSGRQFSNSRSEMNVSTLELGDSALYLCASSLVPQLNTGELFFGEGSRLTVL.

This clonotype was picked up many times. V and J are TRBV6-6 and TRBJ2-3, with TRBD1 identical over 7 bases. Germline V CDR1 and CDR2: MNHNY, SVGAGI (reference sequence). After removal of 6 bases from V and 6 bases from J, the junction contained 9 bases not matched to a gene. This CDR3 contains 14 residues. This CDR3 is CASRQQGGKDTQYF. CDR3 in DNA: TGTGCCAGCAGGCAACAAGGGGGCAAGGATACGCAGTATTTT.

The rearrangement uses TRBV7-2 and TRBJ2-5, with 9 bases fitting TRBD2. The CDR3 loop spans 15 amino acids. CDR1 SGHTA and CDR2 FQGNSA come from the germline V gene. V lost 6 bases, J lost 1 base, and 6 bases stayed unmatched. The CDR3 region is CASRNSGSPQETQYF. Written as DNA, the CDR3 is TGTGCCAGCAGGAATAGCGGGAGTCCCCAAGAGACCCAGTACTTC.

The chain couples TRBV5-1 to TRBJ1-5; 8 bases map to TRBD1. Looked up from germline, CDR1 is SGHRS and CDR2 is YFSETQ. Trimming took 0 bases from V and 6 from J; bases not matched to a gene: 5. This CDR3 comprises 15 residues. The CDR3 region is CASSLGGQVGQPQHF. In nucleotides, the CDR3 is TGCGCCAGCAGCTTGGGGGGACAGGTAGGTCAGCCCCAGCATTTT.

V gene TRBV6-5 combines with J gene TRBJ1-1, with D perhaps matching TRBD1 (5 bases). The CDR3 totals 15 residues. The germline V and J ends were trimmed by 0 bases and 3 bases, with 11 bases remaining between them. Germline loops: CDR1 MNHEY, CDR2 SVGAGI. The CDR3 region is CASSYSPGRYTEAFF. Written as DNA, the CDR3 is TGTGCCAGCAGTTACTCGCCAGGGCGGTACACTGAAGCTTTCTTT.

The chain employs TRBV4-3 and TRBJ1-6; the D gene is possibly TRBD1 (5 bases). This CDR3 spans 13 amino acids. Looked up from germline, CDR1 is LGHNA and CDR2 is YSLEER. The V and J ends lost 0 bases and 14 bases respectively, with 11 bases between them. The chain's CDR3 is CASSQEALGALHF. CDR3 in DNA: TGCGCCAGCAGCCAAGAGGCTTTGGGGGCCCTCCACTTT.